This record concerns one T cell receptor (beta chain) sequence. Extracted RNA was reverse transcribed, and the resulting cDNA served as sequencing template. The protocol was immunoSEQ multiplex PCR, while the TCRdb copy is restricted to in-frame clones and leaves out a portion. Among around 200,000 clones listed, about 60% were seen once. The sample originates from a study of CD8+ T cells in alopecia areata. Treatment meaning: oral pan-JAK inhibitor, 5-10 mg twice daily. The germline V gene has CDR1 LNHNV and CDR2 YYDKDF (reference sequence). The CDR3 runs 15 residues. The V segment lost 1 base and the J segment 5 bases; nucleotides outside the gene matches: 6.

The chain links TRBV15 to TRBJ2-5; TRBD1 aligns across 8 bases. The sequence was obtained from a human donor with alopecia areata. The specimen was CD8+ T cells sorted from blood, collected at week 24, from a patient treated with tofacitinib. The CDR3: CATSRASRGQETQYF. The DNA of the CDR3 is TGTGCCACCAGCAGAGCTAGCAGGGGGCAGGAGACCCAGTACTTC. The full variable domain, rest sourced from reference TRBV15 and TRBJ2-5, is DAMVIQNPRYQVTQFGKPVTLSCSQTLNHNVMYWYQQKSSQAPKLLFHYYDKDFNNEADTPDNFQSRRPNTSFCFLDIRSPGLGDTAMYLCATSRASRGQETQYFGPGTRLLVL.